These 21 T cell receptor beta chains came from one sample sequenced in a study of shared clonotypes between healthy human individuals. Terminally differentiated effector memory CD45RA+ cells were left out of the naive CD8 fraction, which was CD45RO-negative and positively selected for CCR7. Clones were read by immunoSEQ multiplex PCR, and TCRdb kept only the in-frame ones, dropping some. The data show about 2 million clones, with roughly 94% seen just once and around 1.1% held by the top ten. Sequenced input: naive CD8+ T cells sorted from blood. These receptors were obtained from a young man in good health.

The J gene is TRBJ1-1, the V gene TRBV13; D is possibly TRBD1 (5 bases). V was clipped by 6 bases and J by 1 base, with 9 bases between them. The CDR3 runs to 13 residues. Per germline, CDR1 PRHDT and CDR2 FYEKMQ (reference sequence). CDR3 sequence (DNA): TGTGCCAGCAGTTGGGACGGGAACACTGAAGCTTTCTTT. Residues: CASSWDGNTEAFF.

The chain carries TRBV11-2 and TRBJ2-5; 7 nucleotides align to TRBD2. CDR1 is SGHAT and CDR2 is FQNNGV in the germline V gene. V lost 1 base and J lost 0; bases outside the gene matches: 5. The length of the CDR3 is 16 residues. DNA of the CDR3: TGTGCCAGCAGCTTAGGGCCCGGGGGGAACCAAGAGACCCAGTACTTC. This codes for CASSLGPGGNQETQYF.

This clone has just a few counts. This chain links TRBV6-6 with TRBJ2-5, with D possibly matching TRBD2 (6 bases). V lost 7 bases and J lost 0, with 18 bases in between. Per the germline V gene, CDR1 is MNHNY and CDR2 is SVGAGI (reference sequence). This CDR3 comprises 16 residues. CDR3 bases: TGTGCCAGCACGGGGTGGGACTCCCTGTACCAAGAGACCCAGTACTTC. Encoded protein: CASTGWDSLYQETQYF.

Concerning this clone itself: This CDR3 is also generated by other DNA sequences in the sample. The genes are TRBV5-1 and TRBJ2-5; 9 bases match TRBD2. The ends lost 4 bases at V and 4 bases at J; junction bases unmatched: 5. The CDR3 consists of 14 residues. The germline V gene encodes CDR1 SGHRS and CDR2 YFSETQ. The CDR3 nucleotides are TGCGCCAGCAGCAGTAGCGGGAGTTTAGAGACCCAGTACTTC. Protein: CASSSSGSLETQYF.

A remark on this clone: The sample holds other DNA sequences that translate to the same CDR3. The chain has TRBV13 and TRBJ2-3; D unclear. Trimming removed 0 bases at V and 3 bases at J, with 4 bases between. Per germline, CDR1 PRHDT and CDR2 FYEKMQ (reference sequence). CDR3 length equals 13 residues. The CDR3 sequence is CASSLGSTDTQYF. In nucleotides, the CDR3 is TGTGCCAGCAGCTTAGGGTCAACAGATACGCAGTATTTT.

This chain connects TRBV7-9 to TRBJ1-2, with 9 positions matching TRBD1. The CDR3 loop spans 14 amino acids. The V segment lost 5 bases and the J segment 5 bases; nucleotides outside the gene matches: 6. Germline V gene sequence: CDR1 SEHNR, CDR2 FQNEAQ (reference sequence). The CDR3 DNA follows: TGTGCCAGCAGCCTACAGGGGGCGAGGTATGGCTACACCTTC. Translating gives CASSLQGARYGYTF.

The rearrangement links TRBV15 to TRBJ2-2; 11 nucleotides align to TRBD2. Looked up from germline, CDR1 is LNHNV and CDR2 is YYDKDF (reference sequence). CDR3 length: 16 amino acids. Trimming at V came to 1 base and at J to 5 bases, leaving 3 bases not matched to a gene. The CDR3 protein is CATSRGTSGLTGELFF. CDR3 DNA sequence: TGTGCCACCAGCAGAGGGACTAGCGGGCTGACCGGGGAGCTGTTTTTT.

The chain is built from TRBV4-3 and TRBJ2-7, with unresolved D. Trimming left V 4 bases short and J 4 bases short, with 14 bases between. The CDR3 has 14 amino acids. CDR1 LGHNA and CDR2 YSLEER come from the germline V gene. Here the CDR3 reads CASSRTLTDYEQYF. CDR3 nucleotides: TGCGCCAGCAGCCGCACGCTAACGGATTACGAGCAGTACTTC.

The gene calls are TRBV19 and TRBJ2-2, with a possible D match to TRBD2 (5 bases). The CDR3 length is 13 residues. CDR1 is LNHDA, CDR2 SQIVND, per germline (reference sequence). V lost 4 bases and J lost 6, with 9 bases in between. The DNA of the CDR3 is TGTGCCAGTAGTACCGACTATCCCGGGGAGCTGTTTTTT. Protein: CASSTDYPGELFF.

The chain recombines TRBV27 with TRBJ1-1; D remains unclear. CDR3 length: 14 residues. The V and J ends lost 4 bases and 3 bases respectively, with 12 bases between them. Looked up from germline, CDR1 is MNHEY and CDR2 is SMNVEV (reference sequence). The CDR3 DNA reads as TGTGCCAGCAGTTCAGGACGAGATTACACTGAAGCTTTCTTT. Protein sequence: CASSSGRDYTEAFF.

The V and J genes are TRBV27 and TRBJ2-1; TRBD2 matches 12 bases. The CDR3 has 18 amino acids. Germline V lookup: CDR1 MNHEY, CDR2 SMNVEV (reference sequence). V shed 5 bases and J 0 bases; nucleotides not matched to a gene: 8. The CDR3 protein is CASSLTSGSLSSYNEQFF. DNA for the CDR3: TGTGCCAGCAGTCTGACTAGCGGGAGCTTGAGCTCCTACAATGAGCAGTTCTTC.

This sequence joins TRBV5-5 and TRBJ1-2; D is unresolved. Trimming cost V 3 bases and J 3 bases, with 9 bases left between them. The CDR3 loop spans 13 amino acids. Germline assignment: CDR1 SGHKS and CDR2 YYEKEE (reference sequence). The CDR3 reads CASSWDRYYGYTF. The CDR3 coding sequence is TGTGCCAGCAGCTGGGATCGGTACTATGGCTACACCTTC. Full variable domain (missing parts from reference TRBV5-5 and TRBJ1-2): DAGVTQSPTHLIKTRGQQVTLRCSPISGHKSVSWYQQVLGQGPQFIFQYYEKEERGRGNFPDRFSARQFPNYSSELNVNALLLGDSALYLCASSWDRYYGYTFGSGTRLTVV.

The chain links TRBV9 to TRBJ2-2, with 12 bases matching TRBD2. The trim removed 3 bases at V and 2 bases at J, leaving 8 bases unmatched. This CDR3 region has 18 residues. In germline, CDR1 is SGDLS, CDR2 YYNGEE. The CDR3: CASSGGLAGDFNTGELFF. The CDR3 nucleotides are TGTGCCAGCAGCGGGGGACTAGCGGGCGACTTTAACACCGGGGAGCTGTTTTTT.

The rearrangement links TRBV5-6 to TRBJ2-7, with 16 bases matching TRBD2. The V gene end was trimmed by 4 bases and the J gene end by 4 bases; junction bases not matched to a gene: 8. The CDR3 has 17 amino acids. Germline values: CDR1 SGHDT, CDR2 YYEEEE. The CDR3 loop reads CASSLGLAGGPVYEQYF. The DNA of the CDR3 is TGTGCCAGCAGCCTGGGACTAGCGGGAGGGCCAGTATACGAGCAGTACTTC.

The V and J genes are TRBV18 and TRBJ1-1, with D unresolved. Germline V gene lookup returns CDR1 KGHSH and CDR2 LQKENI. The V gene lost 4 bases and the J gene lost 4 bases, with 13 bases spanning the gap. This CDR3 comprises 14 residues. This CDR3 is CASSLLEGGTEAFF. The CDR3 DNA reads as TGTGCCAGCTCACTTCTGGAGGGCGGCACTGAAGCTTTCTTT.

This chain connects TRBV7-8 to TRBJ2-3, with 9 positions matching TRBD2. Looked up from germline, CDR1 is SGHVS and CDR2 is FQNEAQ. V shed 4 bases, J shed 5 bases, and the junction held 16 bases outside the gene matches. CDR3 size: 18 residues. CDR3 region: CASSYRIIGGGALDTQYF. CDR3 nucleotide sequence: TGTGCCAGCAGCTATAGAATAATCGGCGGGGGGGCCCTAGATACGCAGTATTTT.

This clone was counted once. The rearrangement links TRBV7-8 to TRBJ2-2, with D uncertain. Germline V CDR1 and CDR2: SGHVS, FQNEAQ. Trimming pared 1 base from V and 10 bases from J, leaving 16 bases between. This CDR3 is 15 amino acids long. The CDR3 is CASSLEARPGQELFF. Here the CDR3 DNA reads TGTGCCAGCAGCTTAGAAGCCCGCCCGGGTCAGGAGCTGTTTTTT.

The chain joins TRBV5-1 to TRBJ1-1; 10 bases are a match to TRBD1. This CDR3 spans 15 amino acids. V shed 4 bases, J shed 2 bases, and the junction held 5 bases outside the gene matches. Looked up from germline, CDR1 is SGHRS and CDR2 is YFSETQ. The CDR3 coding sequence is TGCGCCAGCAGCCCAAGACAGGGGGCAAACACTGAAGCTTTCTTT. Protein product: CASSPRQGANTEAFF.

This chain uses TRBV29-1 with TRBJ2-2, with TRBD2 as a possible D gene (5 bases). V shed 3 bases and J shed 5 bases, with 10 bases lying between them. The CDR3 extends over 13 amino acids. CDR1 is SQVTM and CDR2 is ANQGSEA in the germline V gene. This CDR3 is CSVEPRTTGELFF. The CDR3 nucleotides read TGCAGCGTTGAGCCTAGGACTACCGGGGAGCTGTTTTTT.

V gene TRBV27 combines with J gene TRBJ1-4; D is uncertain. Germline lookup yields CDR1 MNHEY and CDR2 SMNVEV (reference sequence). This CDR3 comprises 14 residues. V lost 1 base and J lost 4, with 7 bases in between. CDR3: CASSLLAYNEKLFF. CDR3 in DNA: TGTGCCAGCAGTTTATTGGCGTATAATGAAAAACTGTTTTTT.

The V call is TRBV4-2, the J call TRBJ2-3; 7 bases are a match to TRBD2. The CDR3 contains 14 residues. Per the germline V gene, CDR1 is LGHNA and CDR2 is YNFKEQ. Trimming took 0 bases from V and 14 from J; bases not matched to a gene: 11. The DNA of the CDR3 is TGTGCCAGCAGCCAAGAACGCGGGGGAGCCCTGTGGTATTTT. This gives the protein CASSQERGGALWYF.